The present entry profiles one T cell receptor beta chain with its context. Its antigen target is currently unknown. No base-level quality is on record; no much larger clone is a single base apart. The sample comes from a study of identifying expanded T cells in peripheral blood (dated by TCRdb to between 2018 and 2020). The study in broad terms: Technical replicates were generated by sequencing separate aliquots of the same genomic DNA pool, with four replicates compared pairwise. Study-wide conclusions, independent of this receptor: Variance in clone template counts between roughly two-week samples significantly increased with total template count across all healthy donors. The binomial model flagged 0.9 to 1.5 differentially abundant clones between technical replicates, compared with about 16.4 over approximately two weeks and 19 over approximately four weeks. The authors expected that biological variance in healthy repertoires might rise further over much longer intervals, such as months to years. Both the number of clones called differentially abundant and the false-positive rate were significantly reduced by the beta-binomial model across all healthy-donor time intervals.

TCRbeta CDR3 regions were profiled with the immunoSEQ Assay using bias-controlled multiplex PCR amplification of genomic DNA. The published analysis was carried out like this. The absolute abundance of each unique TCRbeta CDR3 region was quantified after sequences were collapsed and filtered. Two models were used to test differential abundance: a binomial model (Fisher-equivalent) and a beta-binomial model that adds time-dependent variance fitted from healthy donors. Clones with fewer than 5 combined templates were excluded, and clones with Benjamini-Hochberg FDR below 0.01 were called differentially abundant. In the beta-binomial model, variance was expressed as a function of the total template count across the two samples, in the form v = (b*log(k)+a)^2. As stored in TCRdb, this immuneACCESS dataset retains in-frame rearrangements with V and J assigned. A fraction of the clones does not appear; measured against another copy, unresolved V genes explain less than half of the discrepancy, and the remainder lacks a known reason. That table furnishes V, J and clone size, whereas the DNA furnished D and trimming. A total of about 78,000 clones appear in this sample, around four fifths of them only once. Jointly, the top ten make up about 17% of the sample.

The CDR1 and CDR2 encoded by the germline V gene are SGHVS and FNYEAQ. Including the terminal cysteine and phenylalanine, the CDR3 comprises 15 residues. Here the CDR3 DNA is all that survives: 45 bases in frame from base 1. V lost 2 bases and J lost 4 bases; the stretch between them is 12 bases long. No immune events, such as infections, were documented for the healthy donors during the collection period. To calibrate time-dependent variance in a beta-binomial model of T-cell clone differential abundance, blood repertoires from healthy donors were used as a training cohort. The training cohort was composed of around ten healthy donors, 3 female and 7 male. Donor ages ranged from 29 to 64 years, with an average of around 45 years. Whole blood from each healthy donor was obtained from a commercial supplier and was collected at three time points 2 to 3 weeks apart. For immunosequencing, genomic DNA was extracted from whole blood that had not been sorted.

Sequencing was done on a sample of blood. This TCR was sampled from a person between 18 and 75 years old in good health. The chain employs TRBV7-6 and TRBJ2-1; TRBD2 could be the D gene, as 5 bases match. The CDR3 protein: CASSLSLEAYNEQFF. The DNA sequence reads TGTGCCAGCAGCTTATCACTAGAAGCTTACAATGAGCAGTTCTTC.